These T cell receptor beta chains were read from a single sample in a study of vaccination and CD4 T cells after COVID-19. Via MiXCR, TCRdb re-called the PCR reads, giving one row per CDR3 protein. The table shows tens of thousands of distinct CDR3 sequences, with roughly two fifths occurring only once. Their specific antigens are unknown. Specimen: CD4+ T cells from blood, cultured in vitro, collected about 7 months after SARS-CoV-2 vaccination. The receptors were gathered from a human donor who had recovered from COVID-19. Both conserved end residues are part of each CDR3. D genes are given only for firm matches. Rows may omit the clone size; those that give it use once, few, many or a size class.

CDR3nt: TGTGCCAGCAGCTTAGCCGGGGAGCTGTTTTTT
CDR3aa: CASSLAGELFF
j_gene: TRBJ2-2
d_gene: NA
abundance: few
v_gene: TRBV7-9

CDR3nt: TGTGCCATCGGGGGGGAGTCTGGAAACACCATATATTTT
CDR3aa: CAIGGESGNTIYF
j_gene: TRBJ1-3
d_gene: NA
abundance: NA
v_gene: TRBV28

CDR3nt: TGTGCCAGCAGCCAAGGTCGTCAGCGGGGGCAACATGAGCAGTTCTTC
CDR3aa: CASSQGRQRGQHEQFF
j_gene: TRBJ2-1
d_gene: TRBD2
abundance: once
v_gene: TRBV4-2

CDR3nt: TGTGCCAGCAGAGAGGAGGGTTACTCCTATAATTCACCCCTCCACTTT
CDR3aa: CASREEGYSYNSPLHF
j_gene: TRBJ1-6
d_gene: NA
abundance: NA
v_gene: TRBV27

CDR3nt: TGTGCCAGCAGTCTACTAGGTGTCTCCTACAATGAGCAGTTCTTC
CDR3aa: CASSLLGVSYNEQFF
j_gene: TRBJ2-1
d_gene: NA
abundance: NA
v_gene: TRBV6-2/TRBV6-3

CDR3nt: TGTGCCAGCAGTGAACCCCTCCGGCACCCCGGGCGGCCCCAGCATTTT
CDR3aa: CASSEPLRHPGRPQHF
j_gene: TRBJ1-5
d_gene: NA
abundance: medium-sized
v_gene: TRBV6-1

CDR3nt: TGCGCCAGCAGCATCGGGACAGGGGAAGAGACCCAGTACTTC
CDR3aa: CASSIGTGEETQYF
j_gene: TRBJ2-5
d_gene: TRBD1
abundance: few
v_gene: TRBV5-1

CDR3nt: TGTGCCAGCAGCTTTTCACGGGGCTCTGGGGCCAACGTCCTGACTTTC
CDR3aa: CASSFSRGSGANVLTF
j_gene: TRBJ2-6
d_gene: NA
abundance: NA
v_gene: TRBV7-9

CDR3nt: TGTGCCAGCAGCTTAGGACAGGGTAACTATGGCTACACCTTC
CDR3aa: CASSLGQGNYGYTF
j_gene: TRBJ1-2
d_gene: TRBD1
abundance: NA
v_gene: TRBV7-2

CDR3nt: TGTGCCAGTAGTAGTAGAACAGGGTACCAAGAGACCCAGTACTTC
CDR3aa: CASSSRTGYQETQYF
j_gene: TRBJ2-5
d_gene: NA
abundance: NA
v_gene: TRBV19

CDR3nt: TGCAGTGCCCCCGGACTAGCGGGAGTCACAGATACGCAGTATTTT
CDR3aa: CSAPGLAGVTDTQYF
j_gene: TRBJ2-3
d_gene: TRBD2
abundance: medium-sized
v_gene: TRBV20-1

CDR3nt: TGCGCCAGCAGTGAGGGACAGGGGGCTTACTCACCCCTCCACTTT
CDR3aa: CASSEGQGAYSPLHF
j_gene: TRBJ1-6
d_gene: TRBD1
abundance: NA
v_gene: TRBV5-1

CDR3nt: TGTGCCAGCAGCTTACTTGGAACTAGCGGGATCGATGAGCAGTTCTTC
CDR3aa: CASSLLGTSGIDEQFF
j_gene: TRBJ2-1
d_gene: TRBD2
abundance: few
v_gene: TRBV7-9

CDR3nt: TGTGCCAGCAGCTCTCGGGGCGGCGCTGGCGAGCAGTACTTC
CDR3aa: CASSSRGGAGEQYF
j_gene: TRBJ2-7
d_gene: NA
abundance: NA
v_gene: TRBV5-4

CDR3nt: TGCAGTGCTGCCCCGGGACTAGCGGGGCTAGAGAGAAGTTATACGCAGTATTTT
CDR3aa: CSAAPGLAGLERSYTQYF
j_gene: TRBJ2-3
d_gene: TRBD2
abundance: few
v_gene: TRBV20-1

CDR3nt: TGTGCCAGCAGTGTGGTCGTACGGCGAGAGACCCAGTACTTC
CDR3aa: CASSVVVRRETQYF
j_gene: TRBJ2-5
d_gene: NA
abundance: NA
v_gene: TRBV2

CDR3nt: TGCAGTGCCCGCCCCCAGCGGGGGGGCCATGAGCAGTTCTTC
CDR3aa: CSARPQRGGHEQFF
j_gene: TRBJ2-1
d_gene: TRBD2
abundance: NA
v_gene: TRBV20-1

CDR3nt: TGTGCCAGCAGGCGACCGGGACTAGCTAATACGCAGTATTTT
CDR3aa: CASRRPGLANTQYF
j_gene: TRBJ2-3
d_gene: TRBD2
abundance: NA
v_gene: TRBV7-2

CDR3nt: TGTGCCTCGACCGGGACAGGGGGTTCACCCCTCCACTTT
CDR3aa: CASTGTGGSPLHF
j_gene: TRBJ1-6
d_gene: TRBD1
abundance: few
v_gene: TRBV19

CDR3nt: TGTGCCAGCAGCGGACAGGTTTGGGAGACCCAGTACTTC
CDR3aa: CASSGQVWETQYF
j_gene: TRBJ2-5
d_gene: TRBD1
abundance: NA
v_gene: TRBV5-6

CDR3nt: TGCAGCGTCGCAAGCAGGGGGCAAACTAACTATGGCTACACCTTC
CDR3aa: CSVASRGQTNYGYTF
j_gene: TRBJ1-2
d_gene: TRBD1
abundance: few
v_gene: TRBV29-1

CDR3nt: TGCGCCAGCAGCGGACTGGGGACAGGAGATAAAGAGACCCAGTACTTC
CDR3aa: CASSGLGTGDKETQYF
j_gene: TRBJ2-5
d_gene: TRBD1
abundance: NA
v_gene: TRBV5-1

CDR3nt: TGTGCCAGCATCGACAGGACGAACACCGGGGAGCTGTTTTTT
CDR3aa: CASIDRTNTGELFF
j_gene: TRBJ2-2
d_gene: NA
abundance: NA
v_gene: TRBV7-2

CDR3nt: TGTGCCATCAGACTAGCGGGGCCCACAGATACGCAGTATTTT
CDR3aa: CAIRLAGPTDTQYF
j_gene: TRBJ2-3
d_gene: TRBD2
abundance: NA
v_gene: TRBV10-3

CDR3nt: TGCGCCAGCAGCTTGGGGGATGGGTGGACCTACGAGCAGTACTTC
CDR3aa: CASSLGDGWTYEQYF
j_gene: TRBJ2-7
d_gene: NA
abundance: NA
v_gene: TRBV5-1

CDR3nt: TGTGCCAGCAGCTTAGGGCAGTCAAATCAGCCCCAGCATTTT
CDR3aa: CASSLGQSNQPQHF
j_gene: TRBJ1-5
d_gene: NA
abundance: few
v_gene: TRBV7-2

CDR3nt: TGTGCCACCAGTGACCGGACAGGGGGACAAGAGACCCAGTACTTC
CDR3aa: CATSDRTGGQETQYF
j_gene: TRBJ2-5
d_gene: TRBD1
abundance: few
v_gene: TRBV24-1

CDR3nt: TGTGCCAGCAGTTTATCTGCCCAGGCTGGGCCCCAGCATTTT
CDR3aa: CASSLSAQAGPQHF
j_gene: TRBJ1-5
d_gene: NA
abundance: NA
v_gene: TRBV27

CDR3nt: TGTGCCAGCAGTTTGGGCGGATTAGGGGTCTATGGCTACACCTTC
CDR3aa: CASSLGGLGVYGYTF
j_gene: TRBJ1-2
d_gene: NA
abundance: few
v_gene: TRBV6-5

CDR3nt: TGTGCCAGCAGTTACTCGAAGGGACTAGCGGGAGGGGAGACCCAGTACTTC
CDR3aa: CASSYSKGLAGGETQYF
j_gene: TRBJ2-5
d_gene: TRBD2
abundance: few
v_gene: TRBV6-5

CDR3nt: TGCAGTGCTAGAGCGGGGGGGCGGCACACCGGGGAGCTGTTTTTT
CDR3aa: CSARAGGRHTGELFF
j_gene: TRBJ2-2
d_gene: TRBD2
abundance: NA
v_gene: TRBV20-1

CDR3nt: TGTGCCAGCAGCCCCAGAACTAGCGCGAGGAATGAGCAGTTCTTC
CDR3aa: CASSPRTSARNEQFF
j_gene: TRBJ2-1
d_gene: TRBD2
abundance: NA
v_gene: TRBV11-3

CDR3nt: TGCAGTGCTAGATTGGAGACAGATAACTACGAGCAGTACTTC
CDR3aa: CSARLETDNYEQYF
j_gene: TRBJ2-7
d_gene: NA
abundance: few
v_gene: TRBV20-1

CDR3nt: TGTGCCAGCAGCGGCGAAAGGGTGAGGGTGAACTATGGCTACACCTTC
CDR3aa: CASSGERVRVNYGYTF
j_gene: TRBJ1-2
d_gene: NA
abundance: NA
v_gene: TRBV7-8

CDR3nt: TGTGCCAGTAGTATACTCCAAAGGACAGGGAGCATTATGAACACTGAAGCTTTCTTT
CDR3aa: CASSILQRTGSIMNTEAFF
j_gene: TRBJ1-1
d_gene: TRBD1
abundance: NA
v_gene: TRBV19

CDR3nt: TGTGCCAGCAGCTTAGTAGGGACTAGCGGAGTTGGGACCCAGTACTTC
CDR3aa: CASSLVGTSGVGTQYF
j_gene: TRBJ2-5
d_gene: TRBD2
abundance: NA
v_gene: TRBV7-2